This T cell receptor beta chain was found in a study of blood T cell repertoires in COVID-19. Study background: The origin of the acute and convalescent COVID-19 samples was the United States, Italy and Spain. PBMCs, B-cell-depleted T cells, or T cells provided the cDNA or gDNA that made up the material.

The CDR3 spans 12 residues. Germline V CDR1 and CDR2: SGHTA, FQGNSA. Trimming left V 3 bases short and J 4 bases short, with 6 bases between. Original processing notes: By means of reference gene primer amplification, nucleated cell counts were estimated. Some clones are missing from TCRdb's copy, which holds only in-frame ones; the method was immunoSEQ multiplex PCR. For V, J and clone size, that table is used; D and trimming come from the DNA. The sample has tens of thousands of clones, 75% to 90% seen once. The TCR was taken from an elderly man with acute or convalescent COVID-19. The sample was peripheral blood. This chain links TRBV7-2 with TRBJ2-5, with D uncertain. CDR3 amino acids: CASSFPSETQYF. CDR3 DNA: TGTGCCAGCAGCTTCCCGTCAGAGACCCAGTACTTC. The variable domain in full, completed from reference TRBV7-2 and TRBJ2-5, reads GAGVSQSPSNKVTEKGKDVELRCDPISGHTALYWYRQSLGQGLEFLIYFQGNSAPDKSGLPSDRFSAERTGGSVSTLTIQRTQQEDSAVYLCASSFPSETQYFGPGTRLLVL.